This TCR beta chain was obtained from a study of cytomegalovirus exposure and HLA in healthy donors. General study points: Accounts indicate the classifier identified cytomegalovirus status with strong specificity and sensitivity. Specificity for CMV antigens was confirmed in vitro for a few of the CMV-associated chains.

CDR3 length: 12 residues. Germline CDR1 is SGHRS and CDR2 is YFSETQ. V shed 4 bases and J shed 7 bases, with 11 bases lying between them. From the roughly 110-subject validation cohort, which was separate from the roughly 670-subject first cohort, the donors were drawn. Of note for this clone: Its antigen is as yet unknown.

Repertoires were generated with immunoSEQ multiplex PCR, while TCRdb's copy carries only in-frame clones and drops some. This sample has some 210,000 clones; about nine tenths occur once, and the top ten carry 2% to 2.5%. Input material: PBMCs. This clonotype was sampled from a woman aged 18-30 years in good health and CMV-seropositive. The rearrangement uses TRBV5-1 and TRBJ1-1; no reliable D call. CDR3 bases: TGCGCCAGCAGCCTGCGCGGGTATGAAGCTTTCTTT. Its protein product is CASSLRGYEAFF.